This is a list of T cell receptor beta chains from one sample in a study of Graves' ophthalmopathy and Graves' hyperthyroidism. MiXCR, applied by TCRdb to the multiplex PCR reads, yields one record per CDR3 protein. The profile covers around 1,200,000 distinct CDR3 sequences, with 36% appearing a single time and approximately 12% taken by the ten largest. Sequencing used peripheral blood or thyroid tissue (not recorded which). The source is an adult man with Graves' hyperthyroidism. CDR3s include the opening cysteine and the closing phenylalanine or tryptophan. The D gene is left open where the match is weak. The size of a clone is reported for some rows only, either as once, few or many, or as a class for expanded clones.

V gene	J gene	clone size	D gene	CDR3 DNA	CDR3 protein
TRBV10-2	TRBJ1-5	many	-	TGCGCCAGCAGAGATTGGAACAGCAATCAGCCCCAGCATTTT	CASRDWNSNQPQHF
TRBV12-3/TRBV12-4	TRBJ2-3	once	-	TGTGCCAGCAGCTTAGGATGGACTGATACGCAGTATTTT	CASSLGWTDTQYF
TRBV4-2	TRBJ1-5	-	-	TGTGCCAGCAGCCAAGCGGCAGGGTTCAATCAGCCCCAGCATTTT	CASSQAAGFNQPQHF
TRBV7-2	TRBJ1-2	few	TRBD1	TGTGCCATCCCCTCGGGACAGGGAACTTATGGCTACACCTTC	CAIPSGQGTYGYTF
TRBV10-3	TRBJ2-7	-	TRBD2	TGTGCCAGCAGCCGACCGGGAGGGCCTCCGGGTTTAGAGCAGTACTTC	CASSRPGGPPGLEQYF
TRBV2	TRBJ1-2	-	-	TGTGCCAGCGCTGAAGAGGACTTCTATGGCTACACCTTC	CASAEEDFYGYTF
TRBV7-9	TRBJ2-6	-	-	TGTGCCAGCAGCTTCTGGGCAGGGCCCGGCTCTGGGGCCAACGTCCTGACTTTC	CASSFWAGPGSGANVLTF
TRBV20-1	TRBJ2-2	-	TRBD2	TGCAGTGCCCTGGGACTAGCGGGGCAACCGATTAACACCGGGGAGCTGTTTTTT	CSALGLAGQPINTGELFF
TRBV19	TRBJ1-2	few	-	TGTGCCAGCTCACCGGAAAGAGGTCGCGGCGGCTACACCTTC	CASSPERGRGGYTF
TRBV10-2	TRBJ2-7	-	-	TGTGCCAGCAGAGCCGGACGGAGCCTTTCCTACGAGCAGTACTTC	CASRAGRSLSYEQYF
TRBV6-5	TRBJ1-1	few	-	TGTGCCAGCAGTTACTCATGGGGAGTTGAAGCTTTCTTT	CASSYSWGVEAFF
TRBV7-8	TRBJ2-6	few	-	TGTGCCAGCAGCTTAGTGAGGGGCGAATTTGCTGGGGCCAACGTCCTGACTTTC	CASSLVRGEFAGANVLTF
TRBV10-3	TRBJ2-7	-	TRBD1	TGTGCCAGCAGCCTAGACAGGGTACCTCCCTACGAGCAGTACTTC	CASSLDRVPPYEQYF
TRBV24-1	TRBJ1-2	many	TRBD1	TGTGCCACGGGAGACAGGGTGGCTGGCTACACCTTC	CATGDRVAGYTF
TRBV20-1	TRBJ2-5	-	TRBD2	TGCAGTGCTGGCCAGCTAGCGGGCGTACAAAAGACCCAGTACTTC	CSAGQLAGVQKTQYF
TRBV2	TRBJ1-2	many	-	TGTGCCAGCAGCGTAGGAAACAGGGTTGGGCAGGGCTACACCTTC	CASSVGNRVGQGYTF
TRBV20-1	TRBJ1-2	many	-	TGCAGTGCTAGAGATCGCGTAGGTGGCTACACCTTC	CSARDRVGGYTF
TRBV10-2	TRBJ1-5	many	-	TGCGCCAGCAGCATGGGGGTCAGCGATCAGCCCCAGCATTTT	CASSMGVSDQPQHF
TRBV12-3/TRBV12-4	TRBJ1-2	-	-	TGTGCCAGCAGTCCCCGGACAGCCTCTAACGGCTACACCTTC	CASSPRTASNGYTF
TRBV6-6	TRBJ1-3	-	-	TGTGCCAGCGGCATACAGGCAACCTCTGGAAACACCATATATTTT	CASGIQATSGNTIYF
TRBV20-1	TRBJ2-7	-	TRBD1	TGCAGTGCTAGTAAGGGGACAGGGGCCCTACCCCCCTACGAGCAGTACTTC	CSASKGTGALPPYEQYF
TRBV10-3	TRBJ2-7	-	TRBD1	TGTGCCATCACCTCCGGGACAGGGAAGGACGAGCAGTACTTC	CAITSGTGKDEQYF
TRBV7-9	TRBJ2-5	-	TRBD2	TGTGCCAGCAGCCCTCGACTAGCGGCTTTAAAAGAGACCCAGTACTTC	CASSPRLAALKETQYF
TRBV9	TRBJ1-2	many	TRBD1	TGTGCCAGCAGCGCCGCCGGGACAGGGAATTATGGCTACACCTTC	CASSAAGTGNYGYTF
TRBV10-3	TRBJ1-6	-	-	TGTGCCACCCGGACGGAATCGGGGGAAAATTCACCCCTCCACTTT	CATRTESGENSPLHF
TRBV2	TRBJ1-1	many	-	TGTGCCACCTCAGGGATAGAGAACACTGAAGCTTTCTTT	CATSGIENTEAFF
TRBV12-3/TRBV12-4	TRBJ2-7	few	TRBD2	TGTGCCAGCAGCCATAGACTAGCGATAGCCTACGAGCAGTACTTC	CASSHRLAIAYEQYF
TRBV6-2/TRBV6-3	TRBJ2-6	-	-	TGTGCCAGCAGTTCAACAGGGCTCTCTGGGGCCAACGTCCTGACTTTC	CASSSTGLSGANVLTF